The rows below give T cell receptor beta chains drawn from one sample of a study of T-cell memory formation after mild COVID-19. TCRdb reprocessed the 5' RACE reads with MiXCR, giving one entry per CDR3 protein. The sample consists of around 410,000 distinct CDR3 sequences, more than 20% of them appearing once. Source material: PBMCs or a T cell subset sorted from them (not recorded which). Every receptor here comes from an adult woman who had mild COVID-19 (a few samples of this study predate the infection). Cell type and time point are not known. Each CDR3 is given with its conserved first and last residue. The D gene is left open where the match is weak. The size entry is marked missing in some rows and otherwise reads once, few, many or a size class.

NA	few	TRBV5-5	TRBJ1-2	CASSLGGGGNYGYTF	TGTGCCAGCAGCTTGGGCGGAGGGGGAAACTATGGCTACACCTTC
NA	NA	TRBV9	TRBJ2-3	CASSVVGAGGDTQYF	TGTGCCAGCAGCGTAGTTGGGGCAGGAGGAGATACGCAGTATTTT
NA	few	TRBV5-1	TRBJ2-5	CASSLPAETQYF	TGCGCCAGCAGCTTGCCGGCCGAGACCCAGTACTTC
NA	NA	TRBV2	TRBJ1-1	CASSAVTGLRLEPEAFF	TGTGCCAGCAGTGCTGTGACAGGTTTGAGGCTTGAACCTGAAGCTTTCTTT
NA	few	TRBV4-1	TRBJ2-2	CASSQDPASPGELFF	TGCGCCAGCAGCCAAGATCCGGCCTCCCCCGGGGAGCTGTTTTTT
TRBD1	many	TRBV5-1	TRBJ2-1	CASSSWTGHSENEQFF	TGCGCCAGCAGCTCCTGGACAGGGCATTCTGAAAATGAGCAGTTCTTC
NA	NA	TRBV5-1	TRBJ2-3	CASSANRPTDTQYF	TGCGCCAGCAGCGCCAATAGGCCCACAGATACGCAGTATTTT
TRBD1	NA	TRBV7-9	TRBJ2-5	CASSLMGQGIETQYF	TGTGCCAGCAGCTTAATGGGACAGGGGATCGAGACCCAGTACTTC
NA	many	TRBV29-1	TRBJ2-2	CSVWDANSAGELFF	TGCAGCGTCTGGGACGCTAACTCGGCCGGGGAGCTGTTTTTT
NA	few	TRBV5-5	TRBJ1-5	CASSPRDYLGPQHF	TGTGCCAGCAGCCCTAGGGACTACCTGGGGCCCCAGCATTTT
NA	NA	TRBV7-6	TRBJ1-5	CASSPGQLNQPQHF	TGTGCCAGCAGCCCTGGACAGCTCAATCAGCCCCAGCATTTT
TRBD1	NA	TRBV20-1	TRBJ2-2	CSARGAGTGSNTGELFF	TGCAGTGCTAGAGGCGCTGGGACAGGGTCGAACACCGGGGAGCTGTTTTTT
NA	many	TRBV4-3	TRBJ2-3	CASSQSFESTDTQYF	TGCGCCAGCAGCCAAAGTTTCGAAAGCACAGATACGCAGTATTTT
NA	few	TRBV5-6	TRBJ2-7	CASSFSEGIYYEQYF	TGTGCCAGCAGCTTCTCTGAAGGGATTTACTACGAGCAGTACTTC
TRBD2	few	TRBV6-5	TRBJ2-7	CASSYSYRGLAGYEQYF	TGTGCCAGCAGTTACTCCTACCGGGGACTAGCGGGGTACGAGCAGTACTTC
NA	few	TRBV7-2	TRBJ2-1	CASSLVYRLYNEQFF	TGTGCCAGCAGCTTAGTTTATAGACTTTACAATGAGCAGTTCTTC
TRBD2	NA	TRBV9	TRBJ2-1	CASSVAGLGTHEQFF	TGTGCCAGCAGCGTAGCGGGACTAGGAACCCATGAGCAGTTCTTC
NA	few	TRBV18	TRBJ2-3	CASSQDPGDTQYF	TGTGCCAGCTCACAGGACCCAGGGGATACGCAGTATTTT
TRBD2	few	TRBV12-3/TRBV12-4	TRBJ2-1	CASGSRTSGSGEQFF	TGTGCCAGCGGATCGAGGACTAGCGGGTCCGGCGAGCAGTTCTTC
NA	few	TRBV5-3	TRBJ1-1	CARRIQQVRDTEAFF	TGTGCCAGAAGGATCCAACAGGTAAGGGATACTGAAGCTTTCTTT
NA	few	TRBV29-1	TRBJ2-2	CSVAPAANTGELFF	TGCAGCGTCGCTCCAGCGGCGAACACCGGGGAGCTGTTTTTT
NA	NA	TRBV20-1	TRBJ2-1	CSAREGVYNEQFF	TGCAGTGCTAGAGAGGGTGTCTACAATGAGCAGTTCTTC
NA	many	TRBV5-8	TRBJ1-2	CASSLERNYGYTF	TGTGCCAGCAGCTTGGAAAGGAACTATGGCTACACCTTC
NA	NA	TRBV7-8	TRBJ2-7	CASSSTSWDEQYF	TGTGCCAGCAGCTCTACTAGTTGGGACGAGCAGTACTTC
TRBD2	NA	TRBV18	TRBJ2-7	CASSPRSSGASYEQYF	TGTGCCAGCTCACCAAGATCTAGCGGGGCCTCCTACGAGCAGTACTTC
NA	NA	TRBV7-9	TRBJ1-5	CASPDQPQHF	TGTGCCAGCCCCGATCAGCCCCAGCATTTT
NA	few	TRBV12-3/TRBV12-4	TRBJ1-1	CASSSSGGQTEAFF	TGTGCCAGCAGCTCCTCGGGGGGTCAAACTGAAGCTTTCTTT
TRBD1	NA	TRBV19	TRBJ1-3	CASSGQGRRNTIYF	TGTGCCAGTAGCGGACAGGGTCGGAGAAACACCATATATTTT
TRBD1	NA	TRBV12-3/TRBV12-4	TRBJ1-5	CASSPQTGNQPQHF	TGTGCCAGCAGTCCCCAGACAGGGAATCAGCCCCAGCATTTT
NA	NA	TRBV12-5	TRBJ1-2	CASNRTRLWGYTF	TGTGCTAGTAACAGGACCCGTTTGTGGGGCTACACCTTC
NA	NA	TRBV6-5	TRBJ1-5	CASSPLRVGSNQPQHF	TGTGCCAGCAGTCCACTCAGGGTCGGAAGCAATCAGCCCCAGCATTTT
NA	NA	TRBV24-1	TRBJ2-1	CATSDPPTGDEQFF	TGTGCCACCAGTGATCCCCCGACCGGGGATGAGCAGTTCTTC
NA	many	TRBV2	TRBJ2-1	CASREEGSYNEQFF	TGTGCCAGCAGAGAGGAGGGCTCCTACAATGAGCAGTTCTTC
TRBD2	few	TRBV5-1	TRBJ2-7	CASSFSGVSYEQYF	TGCGCCAGCAGCTTTAGCGGGGTCTCCTACGAGCAGTACTTC
NA	NA	TRBV27	TRBJ1-1	CASSGRGRNTEAFF	TGTGCCAGTTCCGGGCGGGGGAGGAACACTGAAGCTTTCTTT
NA	NA	TRBV4-1	TRBJ1-5	CASSQDGIGANQPQHF	TGCGCCAGCAGCCAAGATGGTATCGGGGCTAATCAGCCCCAGCATTTT
NA	NA	TRBV4-2	TRBJ2-7	CASSQGEFYEQYF	TGTGCCAGCAGCCAAGGCGAGTTCTACGAGCAGTACTTC
TRBD1	NA	TRBV9	TRBJ1-2	CASSLAQGEPYGYTF	TGTGCCAGCAGCCTTGCCCAGGGGGAGCCCTATGGCTACACCTTC
NA	NA	TRBV6-2/TRBV6-3	TRBJ1-1	CASSYRADEAFF	TGTGCCAGCAGTTACAGGGCGGATGAAGCTTTCTTT
NA	NA	TRBV14	TRBJ2-3	CASSLRLTDTDTQYF	TGTGCCAGCAGCCTCCGACTGACAGATACAGATACGCAGTATTTT
TRBD2	NA	TRBV12-3/TRBV12-4	TRBJ2-7	CASSASGTYEQYF	TGTGCCAGTTCGGCTAGCGGAACCTACGAGCAGTACTTC
NA	NA	TRBV18	TRBJ2-7	CASSDGPGPTYEQYF	TGTGCCAGCTCAGACGGGCCGGGCCCTACCTACGAGCAGTACTTC
NA	few	TRBV19	TRBJ1-1	CASSINGVTEAFF	TGTGCCAGTAGTATAAATGGGGTCACTGAAGCTTTCTTT
TRBD2	once	TRBV3-1	TRBJ2-3	CASSLRTSGGRSTQYF	TGTGCCAGCAGCCTAAGGACTAGCGGGGGGCGTAGTACGCAGTATTTT
TRBD2	NA	TRBV3-1	TRBJ2-7	CASSPGLAGSEQYF	TGTGCCAGCAGCCCGGGACTAGCGGGAAGCGAGCAGTACTTC